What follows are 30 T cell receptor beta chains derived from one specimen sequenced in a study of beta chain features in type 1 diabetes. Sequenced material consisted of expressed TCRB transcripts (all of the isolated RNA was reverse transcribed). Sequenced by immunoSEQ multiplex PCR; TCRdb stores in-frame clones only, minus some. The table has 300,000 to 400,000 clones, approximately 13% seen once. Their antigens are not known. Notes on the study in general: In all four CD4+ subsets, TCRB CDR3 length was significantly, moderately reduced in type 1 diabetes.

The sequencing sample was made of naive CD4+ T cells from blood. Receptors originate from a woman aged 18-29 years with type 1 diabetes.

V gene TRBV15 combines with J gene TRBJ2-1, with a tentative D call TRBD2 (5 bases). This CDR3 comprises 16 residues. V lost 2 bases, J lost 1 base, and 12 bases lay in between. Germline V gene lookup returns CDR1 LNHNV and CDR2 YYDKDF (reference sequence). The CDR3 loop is CATSRRSGLSYNEQFF. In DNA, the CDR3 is TGTGCCACCAGCAGACGATCGGGATTGTCCTACAATGAGCAGTTCTTC.

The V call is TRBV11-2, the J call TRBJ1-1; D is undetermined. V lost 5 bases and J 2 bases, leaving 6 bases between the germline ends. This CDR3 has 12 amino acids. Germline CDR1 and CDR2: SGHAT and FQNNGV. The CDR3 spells CASSHQNTEAFF. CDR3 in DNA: TGTGCCAGCAGCCATCAAAACACTGAAGCTTTCTTT.

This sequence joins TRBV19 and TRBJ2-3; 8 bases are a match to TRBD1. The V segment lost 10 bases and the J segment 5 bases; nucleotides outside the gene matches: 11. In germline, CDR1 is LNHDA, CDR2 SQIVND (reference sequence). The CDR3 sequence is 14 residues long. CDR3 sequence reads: CATSDRVERDTQYF. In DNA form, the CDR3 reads TGTGCCACCTCGGACAGGGTGGAGAGAGATACGCAGTATTTT.

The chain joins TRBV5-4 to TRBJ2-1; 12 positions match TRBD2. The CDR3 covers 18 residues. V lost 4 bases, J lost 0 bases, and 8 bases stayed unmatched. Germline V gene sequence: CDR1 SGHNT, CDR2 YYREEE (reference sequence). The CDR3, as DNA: TGTGCCAGCAGCGGCGGACTAGCGGGACTGAGCTCCTACAATGAGCAGTTCTTC. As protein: CASSGGLAGLSSYNEQFF.

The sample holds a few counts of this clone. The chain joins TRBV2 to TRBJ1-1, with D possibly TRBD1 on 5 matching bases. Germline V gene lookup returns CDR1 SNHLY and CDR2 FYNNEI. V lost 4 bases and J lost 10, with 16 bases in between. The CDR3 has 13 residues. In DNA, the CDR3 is TGTGCCAGCAGTGTATTAGGAGGGGTTGGAGCTTTCTTT. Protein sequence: CASSVLGGVGAFF.

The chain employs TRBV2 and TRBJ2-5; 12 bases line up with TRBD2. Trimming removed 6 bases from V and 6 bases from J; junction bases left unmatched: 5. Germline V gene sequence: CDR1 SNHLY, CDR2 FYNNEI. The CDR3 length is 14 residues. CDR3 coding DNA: TGTGCCAGCAGCGAGACTAGCGGGAGACAGACCCAGTACTTC. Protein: CASSETSGRQTQYF.

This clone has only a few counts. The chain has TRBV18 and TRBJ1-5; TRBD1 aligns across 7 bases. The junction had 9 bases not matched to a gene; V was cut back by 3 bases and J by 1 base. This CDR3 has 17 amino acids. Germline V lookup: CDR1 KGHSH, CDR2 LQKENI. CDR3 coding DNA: TGTGCCAGCTCACCCCCCGGGGACAGCAACAGCAATCAGCCCCAGCATTTT. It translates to CASSPPGDSNSNQPQHF.

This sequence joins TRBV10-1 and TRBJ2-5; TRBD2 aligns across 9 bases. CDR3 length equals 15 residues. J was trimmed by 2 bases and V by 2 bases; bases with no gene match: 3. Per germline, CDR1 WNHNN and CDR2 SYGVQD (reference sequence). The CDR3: CASSEASGVQETQYF. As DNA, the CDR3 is TGCGCCAGCAGTGAGGCTAGCGGGGTACAAGAGACCCAGTACTTC.

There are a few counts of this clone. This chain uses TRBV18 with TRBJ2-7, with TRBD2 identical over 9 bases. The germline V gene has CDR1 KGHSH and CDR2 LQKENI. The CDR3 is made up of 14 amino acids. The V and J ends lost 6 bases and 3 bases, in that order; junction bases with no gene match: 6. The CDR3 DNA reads TGTGCCAGCTCCCTAGCGGGATTCAGCTACGAGCAGTACTTC. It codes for CASSLAGFSYEQYF.

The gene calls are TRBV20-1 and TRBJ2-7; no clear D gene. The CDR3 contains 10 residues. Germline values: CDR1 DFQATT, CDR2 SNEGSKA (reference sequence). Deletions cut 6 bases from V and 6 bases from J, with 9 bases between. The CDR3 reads CSAEFSEQYF. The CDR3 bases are TGCAGTGCCGAGTTCTCCGAGCAGTACTTC.

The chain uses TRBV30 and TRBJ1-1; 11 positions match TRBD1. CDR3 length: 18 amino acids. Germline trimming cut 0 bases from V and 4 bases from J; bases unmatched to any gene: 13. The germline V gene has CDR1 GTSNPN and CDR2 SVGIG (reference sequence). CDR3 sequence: CAWSVPDPGQGEGTEAFF. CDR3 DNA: TGTGCCTGGAGTGTCCCAGACCCGGGACAGGGGGAGGGCACTGAAGCTTTCTTT.

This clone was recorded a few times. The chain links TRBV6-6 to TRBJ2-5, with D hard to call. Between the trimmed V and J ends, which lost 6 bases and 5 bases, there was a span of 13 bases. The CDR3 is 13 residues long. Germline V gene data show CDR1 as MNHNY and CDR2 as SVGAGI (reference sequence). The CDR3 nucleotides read TGTGCCAGCAGAGCCCGTCCCGATGAGACCCAGTACTTC. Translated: CASRARPDETQYF.

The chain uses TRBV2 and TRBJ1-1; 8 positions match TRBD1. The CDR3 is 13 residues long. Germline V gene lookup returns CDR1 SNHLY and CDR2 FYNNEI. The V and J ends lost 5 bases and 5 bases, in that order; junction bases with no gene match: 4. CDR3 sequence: CASSPQGATEAFF. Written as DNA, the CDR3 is TGTGCCAGCAGTCCTCAGGGGGCGACTGAAGCTTTCTTT.

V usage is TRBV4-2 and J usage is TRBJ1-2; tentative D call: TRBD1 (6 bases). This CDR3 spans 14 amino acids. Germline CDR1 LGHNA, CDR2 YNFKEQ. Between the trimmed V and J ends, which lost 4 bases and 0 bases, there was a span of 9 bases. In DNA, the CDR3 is TGTGCCAGCAGCCCGGACAGCGCTAACTATGGCTACACCTTC. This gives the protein CASSPDSANYGYTF.

The CDR3 nucleotides read TGTGCCAGCAGTCTGCATGGACTTTCGAACACCGGGGAGCTGTTTTTT. This translates into CASSLHGLSNTGELFF. The chain couples TRBV28 to TRBJ2-2; TRBD2 is a possible D gene (5 bases). Germline CDR1 MDHEN, CDR2 SYDVKM. Trimming left V 5 bases short and J 0 bases short, with 13 bases between. CDR3 size: 16 residues. The complete variable domain, with remaining parts taken from reference TRBV28 and TRBJ2-2, reads DVKVTQSSRYLVKRTGEKVFLECVQDMDHENMFWYRQDPGLGLRLIYFSYDVKMKEKGDIPEGYSVSREKKERFSLILESASTNQTSMYLCASSLHGLSNTGELFFGEGSRLTVL.

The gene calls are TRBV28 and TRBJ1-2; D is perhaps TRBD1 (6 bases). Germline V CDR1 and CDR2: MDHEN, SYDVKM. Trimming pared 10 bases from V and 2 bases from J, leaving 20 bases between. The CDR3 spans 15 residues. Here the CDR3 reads CAISQAQGSNYGYTF. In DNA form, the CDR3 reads TGTGCCATCTCCCAAGCACAGGGCTCCAACTATGGCTACACCTTC.

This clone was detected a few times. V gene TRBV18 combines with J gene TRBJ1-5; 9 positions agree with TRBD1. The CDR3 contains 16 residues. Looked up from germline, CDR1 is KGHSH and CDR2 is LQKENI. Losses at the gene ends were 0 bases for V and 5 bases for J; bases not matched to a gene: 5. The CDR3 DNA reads TGTGCCAGCTCACCACCGGGACAGGGAAAGGATCAGCCCCAGCATTTT. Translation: CASSPPGQGKDQPQHF.

The CDR3 nucleotides are TGTGCCAGCAGCTTGGCTAGCGGGAGGCAGAATGAGCAGTTCTTC. Protein sequence: CASSLASGRQNEQFF. This sequence joins TRBV5-4 and TRBJ2-1; 11 nucleotides match TRBD2. CDR1 SGHNT and CDR2 YYREEE come from the germline V gene (reference sequence). The junction had 3 bases not matched to a gene; V was cut back by 0 bases and J by 7 bases. The CDR3 is 15 residues long. Supplemented by reference TRBV5-4 and TRBJ2-1, the full variable domain reads ETGVTQSPTHLIKTRGQQVTLRCSSQSGHNTVSWYQQALGQGPQFIFQYYREEENGRGNFPPRFSGLQFPNYSSELNVNALELDDSALYLCASSLASGRQNEQFFGPGTRLTVL.

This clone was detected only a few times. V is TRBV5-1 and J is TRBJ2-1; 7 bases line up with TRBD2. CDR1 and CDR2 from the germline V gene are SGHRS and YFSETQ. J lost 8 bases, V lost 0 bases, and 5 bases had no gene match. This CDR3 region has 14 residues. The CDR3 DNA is TGCGCCAGCAGCTTGGGGGGGGGAAACGATGAGCAGTTCTTC. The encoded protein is CASSLGGGNDEQFF.

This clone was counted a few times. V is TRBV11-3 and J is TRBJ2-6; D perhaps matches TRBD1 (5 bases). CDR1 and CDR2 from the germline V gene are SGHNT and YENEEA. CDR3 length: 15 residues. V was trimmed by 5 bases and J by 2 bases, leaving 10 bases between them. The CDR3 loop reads CASSLEGAGANVLTF. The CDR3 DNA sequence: TGTGCCAGCAGCCTCGAAGGGGCTGGGGCCAACGTCCTGACTTTC.

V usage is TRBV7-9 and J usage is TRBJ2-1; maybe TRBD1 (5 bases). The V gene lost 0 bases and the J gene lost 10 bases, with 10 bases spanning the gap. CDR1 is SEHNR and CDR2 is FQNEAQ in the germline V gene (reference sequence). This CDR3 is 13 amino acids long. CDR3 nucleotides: TGTGCCAGCAGCTTAGCGGGGCGGTCCGAGCAGTTCTTC. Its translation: CASSLAGRSEQFF.

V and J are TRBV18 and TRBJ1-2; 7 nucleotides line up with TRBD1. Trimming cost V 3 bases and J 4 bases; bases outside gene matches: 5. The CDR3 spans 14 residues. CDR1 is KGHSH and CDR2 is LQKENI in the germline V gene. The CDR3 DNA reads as TGTGCCAGCTCACCCCTTGCAGGGGGCTATGGCTACACCTTC. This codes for CASSPLAGGYGYTF.

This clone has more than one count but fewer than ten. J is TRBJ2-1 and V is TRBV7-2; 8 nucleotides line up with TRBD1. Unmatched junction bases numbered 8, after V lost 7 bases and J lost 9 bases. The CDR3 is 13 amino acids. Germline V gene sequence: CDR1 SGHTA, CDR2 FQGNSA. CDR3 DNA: TGTGCCAGCAAGGCGCAGGGGGCTAGTGAGCAGTTCTTC. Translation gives CASKAQGASEQFF.

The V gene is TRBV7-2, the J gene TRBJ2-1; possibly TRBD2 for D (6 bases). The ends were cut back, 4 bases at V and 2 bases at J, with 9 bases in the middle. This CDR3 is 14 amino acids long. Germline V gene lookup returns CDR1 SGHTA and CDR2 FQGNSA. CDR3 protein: CASSSGVAYNEQFF. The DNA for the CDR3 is TGTGCCAGCAGCTCGGGAGTCGCCTACAATGAGCAGTTCTTC.

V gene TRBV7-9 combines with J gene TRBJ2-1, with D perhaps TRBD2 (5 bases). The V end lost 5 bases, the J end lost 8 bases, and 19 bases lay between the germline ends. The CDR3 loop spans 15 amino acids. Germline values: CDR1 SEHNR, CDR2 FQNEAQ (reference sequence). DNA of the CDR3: TGTGCCAGCAGCCGAGTTTCCCCGTTGCGGGATGAGCAGTTCTTC. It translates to CASSRVSPLRDEQFF.

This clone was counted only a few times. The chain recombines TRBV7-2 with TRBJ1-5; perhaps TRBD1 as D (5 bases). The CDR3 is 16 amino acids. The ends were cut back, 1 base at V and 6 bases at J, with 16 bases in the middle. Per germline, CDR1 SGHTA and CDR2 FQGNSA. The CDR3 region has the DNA TGTGCCAGCAGCTTAGGAGGAGTAGGGGCGGCTCAGCCCCAGCATTTT. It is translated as CASSLGGVGAAQPQHF.

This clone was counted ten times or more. This chain's CDR3 is CASSQWNSNPRGPENYGYTF. The CDR3 bases are TGCGCCAGCAGTCAATGGAATTCCAACCCCAGGGGGCCGGAGAACTATGGCTACACCTTC. The chain links TRBV23-1 to TRBJ1-2; TRBD1 matches 8 bases. TRBV23-1 is filed as an ORF, its function uncertain. V shed 1 base and J 2 bases; nucleotides not matched to a gene: 18. The CDR3 sequence is 20 residues long.

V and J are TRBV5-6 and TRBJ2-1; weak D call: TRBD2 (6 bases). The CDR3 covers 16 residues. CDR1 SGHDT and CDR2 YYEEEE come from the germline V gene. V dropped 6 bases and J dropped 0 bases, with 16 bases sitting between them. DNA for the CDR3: TGTGCCAGCACCGGACTACCGTCGAGCTCCTACAATGAGCAGTTCTTC. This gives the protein CASTGLPSSSYNEQFF.

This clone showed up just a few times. The chain's CDR3 is CASSQGRVGQPQHF. The CDR3 DNA follows: TGCGCCAGCAGCCAAGGGCGGGTTGGTCAGCCCCAGCATTTT. This chain joins TRBV4-1 and TRBJ1-5; D is ambiguous. CDR1 and CDR2 from the germline V gene are MGHRA and YSYEKL. The V end lost 1 base, the J end lost 6 bases, and 10 bases lay between the germline ends. The CDR3 spans 14 residues.

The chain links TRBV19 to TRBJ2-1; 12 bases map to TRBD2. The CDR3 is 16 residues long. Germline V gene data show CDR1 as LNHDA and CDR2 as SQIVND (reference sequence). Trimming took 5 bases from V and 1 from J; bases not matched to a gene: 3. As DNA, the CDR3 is TGTGCCAGTAGTCGGACTAGCGGGATGTCCTACAATGAGCAGTTCTTC. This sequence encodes CASSRTSGMSYNEQFF.